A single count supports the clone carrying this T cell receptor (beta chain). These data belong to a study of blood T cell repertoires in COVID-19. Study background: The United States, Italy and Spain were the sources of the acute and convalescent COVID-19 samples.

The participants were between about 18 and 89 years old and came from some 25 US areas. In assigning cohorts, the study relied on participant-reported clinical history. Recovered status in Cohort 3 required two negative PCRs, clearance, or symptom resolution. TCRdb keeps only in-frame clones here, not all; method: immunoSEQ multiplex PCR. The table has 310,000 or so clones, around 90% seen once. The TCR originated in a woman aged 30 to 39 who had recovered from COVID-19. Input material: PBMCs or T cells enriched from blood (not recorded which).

In nucleotides, the CDR3 is TGTGCCAGCAGTGTTAGCAGGGGGCGATCGCACACTGAAGCTTTCTTT. Protein product: CASSVSRGRSHTEAFF. The J gene is TRBJ1-1, the V gene TRBV2; 8 nucleotides match TRBD1. This CDR3 has 16 amino acids. The V gene's germline CDR1 is SNHLY and CDR2 FYNNEI. J gave up 3 bases and V 4 bases, and 10 bases lay outside the gene matches.